What follows are 18 T cell receptor beta chains derived from one specimen sequenced in a study of cytomegalovirus exposure and HLA in healthy donors. With 60 Vbeta and 13 Jbeta primers, the PCR was carried out. Clones were read by immunoSEQ multiplex PCR, and TCRdb kept only the in-frame ones, dropping some. The sample holds around 98,000 clones; more than 70% are singletons and the top ten take about 3.8%. The sequencing sample was made of PBMCs. The source of these receptors is a woman aged 40 to 50 in good health and CMV-seronegative.

The chain joins TRBV7-9 to TRBJ1-2; 10 bases match TRBD1. This CDR3 spans 16 amino acids. Per the germline V gene, CDR1 is SEHNR and CDR2 is FQNEAQ (reference sequence). J gave up 7 bases and V 8 bases, and 16 bases lay outside the gene matches. The CDR3 nucleotides read TGTGCCAGCGGAAACCTTAAGACAGGGGGCCGTAGTGGCTACACCTTC. Translation: CASGNLKTGGRSGYTF.

The chain carries TRBV4-2 and TRBJ1-5; D remains ambiguous. The CDR3 extends over 17 amino acids. The germline V and J ends were trimmed by 0 bases and 3 bases, with 15 bases remaining between them. Germline lookup yields CDR1 LGHNA and CDR2 YNFKEQ. In DNA, the CDR3 is TGTGCCAGCAGCCAAGATCTAGGAATCTACATCAATCAGCCCCAGCATTTT. It encodes CASSQDLGIYINQPQHF.

The V gene is TRBV18, the J gene TRBJ1-5; maybe TRBD1 (5 bases). V was pared by 2 bases and J by 7 bases, with 9 bases between. This CDR3 is 13 amino acids long. Germline values: CDR1 KGHSH, CDR2 LQKENI. CDR3 nucleotide sequence: TGTGCCAGCTCACCAAGGGAGGGGCAGCCCCAGCATTTT. Its protein is CASSPREGQPQHF.

V is TRBV9 and J is TRBJ2-1, with 7 bases lining up with TRBD2. The CDR3 length is 14 residues. Per germline, CDR1 SGDLS and CDR2 YYNGEE. J gave up 7 bases and V 0 bases, and 4 bases lay outside the gene matches. CDR3 in amino acids: CASSVGLAMNEQFF. The CDR3 region has the DNA TGTGCCAGCAGCGTAGGACTAGCTATGAATGAGCAGTTCTTC.

The J gene is TRBJ1-2, the V gene TRBV30, with 8 positions matching TRBD1. This CDR3 spans 14 amino acids. The V gene end was trimmed by 0 bases and the J gene end by 8 bases; junction bases not matched to a gene: 8. Germline V gene lookup returns CDR1 GTSNPN and CDR2 SVGIG (reference sequence). The chain's CDR3 is CAWSVLQGDSGYTF. CDR3 nucleotides: TGTGCCTGGAGTGTACTACAGGGGGATAGCGGCTACACCTTC.

This chain uses TRBV9 with TRBJ2-7, with D tentatively TRBD2 (5 bases). The CDR3 loop spans 15 amino acids. Germline V gene lookup returns CDR1 SGDLS and CDR2 YYNGEE. Trimming left V 4 bases short and J 3 bases short, with 17 bases between. The DNA for the CDR3 is TGTGCCAGCAGCTCAAATCCGGGTGGAGGCTACGAGCAGTACTTC. Protein product: CASSSNPGGGYEQYF.

The rearrangement links TRBV7-3 to TRBJ1-2, with 8 bases that match TRBD1. The CDR3 length is 15 residues. Germline-derived CDR1 and CDR2 are SGHTA and FQGTGA. The V segment lost 5 bases and the J segment 3 bases; nucleotides outside the gene matches: 8. The CDR3 sequence is CASSAGAGGDYGYTF. In nucleotides, the CDR3 is TGTGCCAGCAGCGCAGGGGCAGGGGGCGACTATGGCTACACCTTC.

For the CDR3, the DNA is TGTGCCAGCAGCTTAGAAGATGGTCTAGCGGGAGAGACCCAGTACTTC. Translated: CASSLEDGLAGETQYF. V gene TRBV11-2 combines with J gene TRBJ2-5; 8 bases match TRBD2. The CDR3 extends over 16 amino acids. The V gene's germline CDR1 is SGHAT and CDR2 FQNNGV. After removal of 0 bases from V and 4 bases from J, the junction contained 7 bases not matched to a gene.

This clone was recorded at least ten times. The rearrangement links TRBV14 to TRBJ1-2; a weak D match, TRBD1 (5 bases). This CDR3 comprises 15 residues. The germline V gene encodes CDR1 SGHDN and CDR2 FVKESK. Trimming pared 1 base from V and 4 bases from J, leaving 13 bases between. DNA of the CDR3: TGTGCCAGCAGCCAAGGGGCCGCGACAGCCTATGGCTACACCTTC. Residues: CASSQGAATAYGYTF.

The chain joins TRBV7-8 to TRBJ1-1; D might be TRBD1 (6 bases). CDR3 size: 18 residues. Per the germline V gene, CDR1 is SGHVS and CDR2 is FQNEAQ. Trimming took off 4 bases at V and 5 bases at J, with 26 bases between the two ends. CDR3 sequence: CASSSNPRETGKRTEAFF. CDR3 nucleotide sequence: TGTGCCAGCAGCTCCAATCCTCGTGAAACAGGGAAGAGGACTGAAGCTTTCTTT.

The chain uses TRBV5-4 and TRBJ2-5; TRBD2 agrees at 10 bases. This CDR3 has 14 residues. Trimming at V came to 1 base and at J to 5 bases, leaving 2 bases not matched to a gene. Germline CDR1 is SGHNT and CDR2 is YYREEE (reference sequence). The CDR3 DNA sequence: TGTGCCAGCAGCTTGAGAGCGGGGGGGGAGACCCAGTACTTC. Translating gives CASSLRAGGETQYF.

This chain joins TRBV5-6 and TRBJ1-1; D gene ambiguous. The CDR3 is 8 amino acids. Germline CDR1 reads SGHDT; CDR2 reads YYEEEE. V lost 5 bases, J lost 10 bases, and 3 bases lay in between. The CDR3 DNA is TGTGCCAGCAGGCGAGCTTTCTTT. Translating it yields CASRRAFF.

The CDR3 bases are TGTGCCAGCAGCCCCCGGACTAGCGGGGGGGTCTACGAGCAGTACTTC. Its protein is CASSPRTSGGVYEQYF. V and J are TRBV5-6 and TRBJ2-7; 15 bases fit TRBD2. CDR3 length: 16 amino acids. The trim removed 4 bases at V and 3 bases at J, leaving 5 bases unmatched. Looked up from germline, CDR1 is SGHDT and CDR2 is YYEEEE.

This clone was recorded only once. The rearrangement joins TRBV12-1 to TRBJ1-5. TRBV12-1 constitutes a pseudogene. This CDR3 spans 15 amino acids. The CDR3 protein is CASSFNRDCNQPQHF. The DNA for the CDR3 is TGTGCCAGCAGCTTCAACCGGGACTGCAATCAGCCCCAGCATTTT.

This clone was picked up one time. The J gene is TRBJ1-6, the V gene TRBV4-1, with no clear D. Germline V gene lookup returns CDR1 MGHRA and CDR2 YSYEKL. The CDR3 sequence is 15 residues long. Trimming cost V 5 bases and J 0 bases, with 8 bases left between them. In nucleotides, the CDR3 is TGCGCCAGCAGCTCTGCTAACTCCTATAATTCACCCCTCCACTTT. Translated, it gives CASSSANSYNSPLHF.

This CDR3 reads CASSRGVGEQFF. In DNA, the CDR3 is TGTGCCAGTAGTAGGGGGGTTGGTGAGCAGTTCTTC. V usage is TRBV19 and J usage is TRBJ2-1; D possibly corresponds to TRBD2 (6 bases). The CDR3 sequence is 12 residues long. Germline CDR1 LNHDA, CDR2 SQIVND (reference sequence). Trimming pared 4 bases from V and 9 bases from J, leaving 10 bases between.

This chain links TRBV9 with TRBJ1-1; 8 nucleotides line up with TRBD1. There are 16 residues in the CDR3. Trimming removed 3 bases from V and 4 bases from J; junction bases left unmatched: 11. Germline CDR1 and CDR2: SGDLS and YYNGEE. CDR3 DNA: TGTGCCAGCAGCGCCCCACCGACAGGGGCAAGCACTGAAGCTTTCTTT. Amino acids: CASSAPPTGASTEAFF.

This clone was observed a single time. The chain links TRBV15 to TRBJ2-7; 8 positions match TRBD1. V lost 8 bases and J lost 5; bases outside the gene matches: 14. This CDR3 comprises 15 residues. Germline-derived CDR1 and CDR2 are LNHNV and YYDKDF (reference sequence). CDR3 in amino acids: CATRQGARDTHEQYF. DNA of the CDR3: TGTGCCACCCGTCAGGGGGCCCGGGACACCCACGAGCAGTACTTC.